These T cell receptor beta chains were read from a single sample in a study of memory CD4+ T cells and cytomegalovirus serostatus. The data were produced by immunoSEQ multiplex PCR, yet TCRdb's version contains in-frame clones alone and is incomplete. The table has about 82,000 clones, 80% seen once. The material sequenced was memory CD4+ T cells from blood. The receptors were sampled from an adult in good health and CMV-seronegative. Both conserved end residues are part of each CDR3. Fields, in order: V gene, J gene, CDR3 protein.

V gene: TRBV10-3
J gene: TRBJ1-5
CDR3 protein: CAISEYAESNQPQHF

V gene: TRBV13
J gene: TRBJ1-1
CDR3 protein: CASSSDQAPYTEAFF

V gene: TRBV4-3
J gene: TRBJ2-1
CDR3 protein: CASSHGLIHEQFF

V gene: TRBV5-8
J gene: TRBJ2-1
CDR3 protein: CASSRGGLPYNEQFF

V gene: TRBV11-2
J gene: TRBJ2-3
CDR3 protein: CASSPWGLTDTQYF

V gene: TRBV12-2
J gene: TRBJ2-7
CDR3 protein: CASRDTTATEDYEQYF

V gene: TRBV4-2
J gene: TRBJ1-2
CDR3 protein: CASSQDRTGGYTF

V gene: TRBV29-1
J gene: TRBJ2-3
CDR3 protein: CSVEVGGADTQYF

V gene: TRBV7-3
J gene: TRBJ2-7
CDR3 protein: CASSLTRTGAYEQYF

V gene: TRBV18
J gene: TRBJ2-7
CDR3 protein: CASSSKMEQYF

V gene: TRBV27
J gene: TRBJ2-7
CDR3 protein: CASKATGQGLVEQYF

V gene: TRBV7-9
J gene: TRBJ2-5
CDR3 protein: CASSGSGDGWTQYF

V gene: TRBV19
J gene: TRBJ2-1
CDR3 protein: CASSRRGGNEQFF

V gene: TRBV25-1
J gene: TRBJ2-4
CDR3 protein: CASSEWGLRVGKNIQYF

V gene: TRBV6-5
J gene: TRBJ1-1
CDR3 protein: CASSYSTVMNTEAFF

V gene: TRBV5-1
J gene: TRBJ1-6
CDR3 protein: CASSLGRDDYNSPLHF

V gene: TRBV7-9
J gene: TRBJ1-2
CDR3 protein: CASSLSAVSVGGYTF

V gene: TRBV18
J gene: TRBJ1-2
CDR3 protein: CASSPPDSRNYGYTF

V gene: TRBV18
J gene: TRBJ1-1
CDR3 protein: CASSPQFGRTEAFF

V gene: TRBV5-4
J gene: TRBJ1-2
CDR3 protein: CASRPQGALGYTF

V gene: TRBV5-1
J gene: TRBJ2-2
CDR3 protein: CASNQGGTGELFF

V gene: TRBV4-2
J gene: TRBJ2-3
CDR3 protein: CASSQDLTGATDTQYF

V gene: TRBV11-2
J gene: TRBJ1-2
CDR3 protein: CASSLTGTNTGYTF

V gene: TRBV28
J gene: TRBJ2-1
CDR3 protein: CASIPLAGSYNEQFF

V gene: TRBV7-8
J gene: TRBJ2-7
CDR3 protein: CASSLGSGAISYEQYF

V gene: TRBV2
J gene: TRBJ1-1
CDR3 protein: CASDYQNTEAFF

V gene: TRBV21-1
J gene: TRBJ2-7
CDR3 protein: CASSETDGQYEQYF

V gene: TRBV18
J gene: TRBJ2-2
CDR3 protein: CASSPDSPSNTGELFF

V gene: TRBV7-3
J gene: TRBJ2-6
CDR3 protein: CASSGTGGVGVLTF

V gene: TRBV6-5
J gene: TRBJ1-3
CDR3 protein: CASSPTRSGNTIYF

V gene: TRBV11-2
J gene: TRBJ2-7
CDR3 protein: CASSLVWDRGSYEQYF

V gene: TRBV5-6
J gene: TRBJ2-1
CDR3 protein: CASSLYGKYYNEQFF

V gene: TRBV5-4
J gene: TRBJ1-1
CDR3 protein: CASSQALAGNTEAFF

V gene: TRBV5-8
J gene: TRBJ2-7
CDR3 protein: CASSFNGVKSYEQYF

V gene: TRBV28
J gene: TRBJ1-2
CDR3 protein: CASSPGLGGYTF

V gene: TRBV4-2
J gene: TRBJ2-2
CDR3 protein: CASSQGIAGAGELFF

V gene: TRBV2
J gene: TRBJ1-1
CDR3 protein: CASINRGITEAFF

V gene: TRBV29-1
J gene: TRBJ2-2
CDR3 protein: CSAGGWDTGELFF

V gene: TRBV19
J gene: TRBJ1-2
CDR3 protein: CAVRDRDANYGYTF

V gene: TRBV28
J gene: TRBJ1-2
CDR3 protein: CASSTQWGLGHGYTF

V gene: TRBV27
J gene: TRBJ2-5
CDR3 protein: CASSFHGTGGQETQYF

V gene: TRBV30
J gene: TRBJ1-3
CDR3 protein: CAWDREGYGNTIYF

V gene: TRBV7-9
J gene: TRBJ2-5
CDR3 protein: CASSSGQWETQYF

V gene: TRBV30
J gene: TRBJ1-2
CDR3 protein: CAWSFTGDGYTF

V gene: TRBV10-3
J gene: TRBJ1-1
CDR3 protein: CAISELGKAAEAFF

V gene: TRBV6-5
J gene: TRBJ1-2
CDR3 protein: CASSYSRDTGGAGYTF

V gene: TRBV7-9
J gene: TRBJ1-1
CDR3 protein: CASSPQMDRWNTEAFF

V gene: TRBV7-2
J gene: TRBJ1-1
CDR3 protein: CASSDLGVEAFF

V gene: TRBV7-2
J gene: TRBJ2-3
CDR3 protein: CASSLDPAGITDTQYF

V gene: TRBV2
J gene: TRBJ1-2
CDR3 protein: CASKESGQGDYGYTF

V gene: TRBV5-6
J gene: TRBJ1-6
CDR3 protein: CASSAQGFGVSPLHF

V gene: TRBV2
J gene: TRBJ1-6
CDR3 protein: CASRGVQGNSPLHF

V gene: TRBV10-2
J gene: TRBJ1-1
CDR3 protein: CASSADRDTEAFF

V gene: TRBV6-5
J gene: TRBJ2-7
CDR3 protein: CASSPSRGRGYEQYF

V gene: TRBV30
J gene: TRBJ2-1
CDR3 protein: CAWEVNEQFF

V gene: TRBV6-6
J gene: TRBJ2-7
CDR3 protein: CASSSGGGTEQYF

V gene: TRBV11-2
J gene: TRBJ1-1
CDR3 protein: CASSPLSSRGEAFF

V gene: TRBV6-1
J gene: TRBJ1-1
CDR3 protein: CASTPGSGNTEAFF